This T cell receptor (beta chain) was found in a study of a mutant IDH1 vaccine in newly diagnosed glioma. Study summary: Scheduled for weeks 1, 3, 5, 7, 11, 15, 19 and 23, eight vaccinations were given to patients.

The data were produced by immunoSEQ multiplex PCR, yet TCRdb's version contains in-frame clones alone and is incomplete. The sample consists of approximately 51,000 clones, around 80% of them appearing once. About this clone itself: As yet, its antigen is unknown.

Time point in this sample: week 5, during vaccination. In every dose of vaccine, 300 ug of mutant IDH1 20-mer peptide was given alongside topical imiquimod. Germline assignment: CDR1 SGHTA and CDR2 FQGTGA. The CDR3 is 14 residues long. Trimming cost V 3 bases and J 5 bases, with 11 bases left between them. This sample comprised PBMCs, obtained from a glioma patient whose treatment included an IDH1 peptide vaccine. The TCR was taken from a woman in her 40s with glioma. This chain joins TRBV7-3 and TRBJ2-1; the D gene is possibly TRBD2 (6 bases). The CDR3 DNA reads TGTGCCAGCAGCTTGTCGACTAGTGACAATGAGCAGTTCTTC. It encodes CASSLSTSDNEQFF.